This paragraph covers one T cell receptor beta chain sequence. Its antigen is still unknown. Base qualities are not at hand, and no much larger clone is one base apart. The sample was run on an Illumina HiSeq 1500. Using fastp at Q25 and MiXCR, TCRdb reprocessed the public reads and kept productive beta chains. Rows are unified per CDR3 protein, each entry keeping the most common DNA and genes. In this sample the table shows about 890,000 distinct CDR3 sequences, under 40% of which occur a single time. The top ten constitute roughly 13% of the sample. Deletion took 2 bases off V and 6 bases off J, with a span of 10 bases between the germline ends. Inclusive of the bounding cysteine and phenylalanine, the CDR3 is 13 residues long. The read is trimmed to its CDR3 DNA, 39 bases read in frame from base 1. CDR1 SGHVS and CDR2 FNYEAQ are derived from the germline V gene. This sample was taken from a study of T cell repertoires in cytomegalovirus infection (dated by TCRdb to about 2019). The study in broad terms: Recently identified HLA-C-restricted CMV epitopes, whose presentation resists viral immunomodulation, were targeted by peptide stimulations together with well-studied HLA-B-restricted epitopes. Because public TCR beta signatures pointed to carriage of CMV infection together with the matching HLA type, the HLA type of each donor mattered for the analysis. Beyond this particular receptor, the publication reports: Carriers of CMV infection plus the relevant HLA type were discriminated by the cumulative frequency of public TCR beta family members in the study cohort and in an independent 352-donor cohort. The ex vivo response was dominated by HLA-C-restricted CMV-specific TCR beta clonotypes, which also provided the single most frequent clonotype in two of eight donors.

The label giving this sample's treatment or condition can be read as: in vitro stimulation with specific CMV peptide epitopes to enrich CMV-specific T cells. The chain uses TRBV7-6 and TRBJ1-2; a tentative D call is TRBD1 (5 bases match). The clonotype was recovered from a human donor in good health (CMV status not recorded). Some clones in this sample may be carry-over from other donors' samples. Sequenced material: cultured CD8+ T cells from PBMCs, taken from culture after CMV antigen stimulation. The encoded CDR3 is CASSLYGADGYTF. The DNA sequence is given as TGTGCCAGCAGCTTATATGGGGCGGATGGCTACACCTTC.